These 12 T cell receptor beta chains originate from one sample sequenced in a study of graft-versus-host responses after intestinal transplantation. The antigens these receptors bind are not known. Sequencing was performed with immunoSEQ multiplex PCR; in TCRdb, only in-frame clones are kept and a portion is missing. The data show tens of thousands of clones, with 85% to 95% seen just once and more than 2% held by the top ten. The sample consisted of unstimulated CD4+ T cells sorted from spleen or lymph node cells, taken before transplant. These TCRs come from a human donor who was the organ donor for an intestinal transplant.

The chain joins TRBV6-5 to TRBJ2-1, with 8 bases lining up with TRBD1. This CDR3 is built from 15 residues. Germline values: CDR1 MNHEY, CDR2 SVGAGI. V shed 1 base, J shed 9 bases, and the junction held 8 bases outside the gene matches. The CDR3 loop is CASSYFGTGSSEQFF. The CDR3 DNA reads TGTGCCAGCAGTTACTTCGGGACAGGCTCGTCTGAGCAGTTCTTC.

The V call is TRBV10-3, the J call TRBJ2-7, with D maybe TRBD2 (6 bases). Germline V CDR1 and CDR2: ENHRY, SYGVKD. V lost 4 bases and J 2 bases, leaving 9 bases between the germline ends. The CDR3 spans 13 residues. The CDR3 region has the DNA TGTGCCATCAGTGGAGGACTACCCTACGAGCAGTACTTC. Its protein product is CAISGGLPYEQYF.

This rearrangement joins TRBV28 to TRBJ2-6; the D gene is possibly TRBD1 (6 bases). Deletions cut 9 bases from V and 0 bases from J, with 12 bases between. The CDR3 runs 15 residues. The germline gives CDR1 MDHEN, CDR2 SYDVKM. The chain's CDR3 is CASGQLISGANVLTF. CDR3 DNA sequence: TGTGCCAGTGGACAGCTTATCTCTGGGGCCAACGTCCTGACTTTC.

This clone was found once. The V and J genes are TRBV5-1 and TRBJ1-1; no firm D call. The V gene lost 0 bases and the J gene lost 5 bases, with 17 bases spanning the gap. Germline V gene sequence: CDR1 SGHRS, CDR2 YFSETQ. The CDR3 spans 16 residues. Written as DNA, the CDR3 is TGCGCCAGCAGCTTGGTGTCGAGTTCCGTAGGAACTGAAGCTTTCTTT. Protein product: CASSLVSSSVGTEAFF.

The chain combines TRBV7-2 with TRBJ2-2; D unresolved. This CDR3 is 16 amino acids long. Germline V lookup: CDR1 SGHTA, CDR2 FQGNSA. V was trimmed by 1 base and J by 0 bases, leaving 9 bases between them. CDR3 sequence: CASSLVPTANTGELFF. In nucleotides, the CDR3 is TGTGCCAGCAGCTTAGTTCCAACCGCGAACACCGGGGAGCTGTTTTTT.

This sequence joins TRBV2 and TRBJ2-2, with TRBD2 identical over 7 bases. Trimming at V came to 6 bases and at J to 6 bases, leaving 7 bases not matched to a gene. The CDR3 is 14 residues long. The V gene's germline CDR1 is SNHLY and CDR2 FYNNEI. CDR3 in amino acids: CASRLRETPGELFF. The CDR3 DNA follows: TGTGCCAGCAGATTGCGGGAGACCCCCGGGGAGCTGTTTTTT.

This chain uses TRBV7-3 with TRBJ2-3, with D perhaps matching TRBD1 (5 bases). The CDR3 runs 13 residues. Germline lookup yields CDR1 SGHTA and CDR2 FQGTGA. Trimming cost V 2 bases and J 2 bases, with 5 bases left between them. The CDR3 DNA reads TGTGCCAGCAGCTTAGGGGCCACAGATACGCAGTATTTT. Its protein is CASSLGATDTQYF. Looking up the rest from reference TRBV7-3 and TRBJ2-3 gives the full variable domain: GAGVSQTPSNKVTEKGKYVELRCDPISGHTALYWYRQSLGQGPEFLIYFQGTGAADDSGLPNDRFFAVRPEGSVSTLKIQRTERGDSAVYLCASSLGATDTQYFGPGTRLTVL.

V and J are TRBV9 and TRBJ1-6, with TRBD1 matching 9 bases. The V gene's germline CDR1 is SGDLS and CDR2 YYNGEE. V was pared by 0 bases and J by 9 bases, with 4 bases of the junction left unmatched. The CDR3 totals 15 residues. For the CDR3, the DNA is TGTGCCAGCAGCGTAGAAGGGACAGGGTCTTCACCCCTCCACTTT. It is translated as CASSVEGTGSSPLHF.

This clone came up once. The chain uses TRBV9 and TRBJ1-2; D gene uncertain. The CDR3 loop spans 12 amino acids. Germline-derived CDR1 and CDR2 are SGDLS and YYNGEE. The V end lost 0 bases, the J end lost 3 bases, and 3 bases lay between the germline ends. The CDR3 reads CASSVGYYGYTF. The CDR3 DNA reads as TGTGCCAGCAGCGTAGGGTACTATGGCTACACCTTC.

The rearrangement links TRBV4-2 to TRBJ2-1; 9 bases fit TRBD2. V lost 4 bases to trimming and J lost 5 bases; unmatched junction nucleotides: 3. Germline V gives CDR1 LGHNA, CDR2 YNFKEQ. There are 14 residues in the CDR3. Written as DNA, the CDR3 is TGTGCCAGCAGCCCAACTAGCGGGCACAATGAGCAGTTCTTC. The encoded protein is CASSPTSGHNEQFF.

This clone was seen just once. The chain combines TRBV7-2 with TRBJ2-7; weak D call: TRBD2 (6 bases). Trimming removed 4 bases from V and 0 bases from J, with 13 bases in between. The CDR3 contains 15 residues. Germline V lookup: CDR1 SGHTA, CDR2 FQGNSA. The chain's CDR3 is CASSSWTMVSYEQYF. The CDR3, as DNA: TGTGCCAGCAGCTCCTGGACTATGGTCTCCTACGAGCAGTACTTC.

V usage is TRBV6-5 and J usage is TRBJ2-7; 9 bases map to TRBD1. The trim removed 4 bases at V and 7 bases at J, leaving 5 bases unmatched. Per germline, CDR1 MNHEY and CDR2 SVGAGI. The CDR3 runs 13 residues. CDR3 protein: CASSSGQGREQYF. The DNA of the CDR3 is TGTGCCAGCAGTTCAGGACAGGGGCGGGAGCAGTACTTC.